This T cell receptor (beta chain) was obtained from a study of cytomegalovirus exposure and HLA in healthy donors (dated by TCRdb to the late 2010s). As for the study more broadly: In an earlier analysis of some 550 of the donors, approximately 260 Gb of sequence data and approximately 100 million unique TCR beta sequences from 150 million to 200 million T cells were reported. Donor age, sex, ethnicity and CMV serostatus were compiled alongside the repertoire data. Because of strong linkage in the cohort, roughly five DR-DQ haplotypes were treated as single units for association and clustering. Besides the first cohort of approximately 670 subjects, a separate validation cohort made up of over 100 different subjects was used. Class I and class II HLA loci were covered by the typing at four-digit resolution. High-throughput TCR immunosequencing, statistical association of individual TCRs with disease status, and machine learning were combined to predict cytomegalovirus infection status. Rather than using new phenotypic data, the later analysis identified candidate immune exposures from TCR beta sequences and from how often those sequences occurred across donors. The study profiled the T cell repertoires of 666 subjects by immunosequencing and related them to cytomegalovirus serostatus. An earlier analysis of several hundred of the donors applied high-throughput TCR beta sequencing to assess whether each TCR beta V gene segment acted as functional or pseudogenic. The study aimed to test whether cataloging public T cell receptors could reveal signatures of past pathogen exposure. Among the roughly 390 genotyped donors, under 90% belonged to the genetic ancestry cluster associated with self-reported Caucasian donors. All discovery cohort repertoires had been generated on a single sequencing platform. Typing coverage varied by locus: roughly 620-640 donors for A, B, C, DRB1 and DQB1; about 520 for DQA1; over 600 for DPA1; fewer than 480 for DPB1. Roughly 300 gigabases of sequencing data and approximately 91 million unique TCR sequences made up an early release that covered approximately 650 HLA-typed donors. In a later analysis, previously published TCR beta repertoires from 666 donors were re-analyzed and high-resolution HLA genotyping was added so that TCR occurrence patterns could be studied. A later genetic analysis took genome-wide SNP genotypes for about three fifths of the roughly 670 donors and used that subset as a discovery cohort. On average, around 240,000 unique TCR beta nucleotide sequences were sequenced per donor among some 430 genotyped donors of the cohort, with roughly 18% of those sequences being non-productive.

Library method: the immunoSEQ multiplex PCR assay. For the multiplex PCR, a mixture combining 60 forward primers for TCR Vbeta segments and 13 reverse primers for TCR Jbeta segments was used. A multiplex PCR assay on genomic DNA amplified the CDR3 region of rearranged TCR beta genes. The Illumina HiSeq System was used to sequence the amplified TCR beta libraries as 87-base-pair reads. In the original analysis: A later analysis counted some 74 million unique TCR beta chains across the 500 to 850 repertoires, and approximately 11 million of these chains were shared by at least two donors. To remove PCR and sequencing errors, raw reads were error-corrected and collapsed into unique sequences using a nearest-neighbor algorithm that merged closely related sequences. To assign V, D and J gene segments, CDR3 sequences were aligned to IMGT reference sequences. For a sequence to be retained, a match of at least six nucleotides to both a V gene segment and a J gene segment was required. Rearrangements were called productive when the CDR3 lacked stop codons and stayed in frame with V and J; all others were non-productive. CDR3 was defined according to IMGT convention as the region running from the second conserved V-encoded cysteine to the conserved J-encoded phenylalanine. The earlier analysis of some 580 of the donors excluded any sequence lacking an unambiguous match to a single V gene segment. An earlier analysis of 500 to 700 of the donors classified V segments as functional when productive rearrangements were above 56.7% and as segregating when the standard deviation between donors was above 5%. A statistical classification framework was built to diagnose cytomegalovirus status from the catalog of TCR beta chain sequences. V and J gene assignment, in a later analysis, came from comparing TCR nucleotide sequences with IMGT/GENE-DB human TR gene sequences. A later analysis assigned CDR3 sequences and most-parsimonious VDJ recombination scenarios with the TCRdist pipeline. In a later analysis, each TCR beta chain was defined by its CDR3 amino acid sequence together with its V-gene family, and reads without a unique V-gene family were excluded. As a way to deal with suspected cross-contamination and a sequencing artifact, a later analysis dropped 450 to 700 nucleotide sequences that were highly shared and had low generation probability. In a later analysis, a clonal expansion index for each public chain was calculated from normalized within-repertoire ranks of inferred template counts. In a later analysis, generation probabilities were computed with a VDJ recombination model fitted to out-of-frame rearrangements, and the resulting probabilities were checked against IGoR. A later analysis scored TCR-TCR, TCR-HLA and TCR-CMV co-occurrence with hypergeometric tests, applying a repertoire-size bias correction to TCR pairs. A later analysis estimated false discovery rates by permuting HLA or CMV assignments 20 times. In a later analysis, co-occurring TCRs were grouped using DBSCAN, with TCRdist sequence similarity added in when clustering inside HLA-allele-positive subsets. Repertoires with fewer than 30,000 or more than 120,000 public chains were left out of co-occurrence clustering, as were several repertoires with anomalous nucleotide sharing. TCRdb holds this immuneACCESS table with in-frame rearrangements only. Some clones are missing; in checked studies, unresolved V genes explain under half, and the rest has no known cause. The V and J calls and the clone size are those of that table, but D and trimming were determined from the DNA. This sample has 100,000 to 150,000 clones in its table, and about 77% of those were observed once. The top ten clones comprise about 1.5% of the sample.

Concerning this clone itself: Its antigen is unknown. Base quality data are lacking; no much larger clone is found one base away.

The investigation overall reported the following: A later analysis found that most CMV-associated TCR beta chains appeared HLA-restricted, with HLA associations seemingly driven largely by CMV exposure. Because some donors lacked HLA typing at each locus, the association tests relied only on the typed subset. In a later analysis, around 17,000 TCR beta sequences were associated with specific HLA alleles at a false discovery rate of 0.05. A total of 150 to 200 TCR beta chains were listed by the study as associated with cytomegalovirus. When HLA alleles, especially DR and DQ, strongly co-occurred, attributing TCR associations to individual alleles was difficult. This cohort had only TCR beta chains sequenced, and the lack of alpha or paired-chain data limited which features could be detected. Because the 87-base-pair reads could not distinguish some IMGT-functional V segments, including TRBV6-2 and TRBV6-3, those segments were excluded. A cluster of highly shared sequence variants was judged likely to be a technical artifact of the sequencing pipeline. In an earlier analysis of 587 of the donors, most TCR beta V segments were observed in productive rearrangements about 87% or about 30% of the time, broadly matching IMGT annotations. According to a later genetic analysis, donors in an Asian-associated ancestry cluster had fewer N-insertions in productive TCRs than the approximately 690-donor mean. The classifier was reported to diagnose cytomegalovirus status with high specificity and sensitivity in both the original and validation cohorts. In vitro tests confirmed that a few of the cytomegalovirus-associated TCR beta chains recognize cytomegalovirus antigens. A further reported finding was that TCR beta sequences accurately predicted the HLA-A and HLA-B alleles for most subjects in the first cohort. Correlated functional status among segregating V segments might be attributable to linkage disequilibrium, but an unknown experimental factor could not be ruled out. Across donors, most TCR sequences were observed very rarely, whereas some public TCRs were present in many individuals. An association between a missense DCLRE1C variant and V-gene and J-gene trimming of TCR beta chains was found in a later genetic analysis and replicated in an independent cohort. Several of the top co-occurrence clusters appeared to be linked to parvovirus B19, influenza, CMV and Epstein-Barr virus, according to a later analysis. The authors suggested that the approach could potentially be extended to other disease states and immunological phenotypes. Because counts were too low, some 16 rarely observed V segments, including chromosome 9 orphons, were excluded from the earlier analysis of some 540 of the donors. Sequencing depth was assumed to be roughly uniform across donors in the presence/absence analyses, though that assumption may not hold. The only immune exposure information available for the cohort was CMV serostatus. According to a later analysis, TCR association rates differed among HLA loci, with DRB1 alleles showing the most associated TCRs and HLA-C alleles showing the fewest. Compared with equally common non-associated chains, HLA-associated TCR beta chains in a later analysis were more clonally expanded and had lower generation probabilities.

V lost 3 bases and J lost 3 bases; the stretch between them is 12 bases long. The CDR3 runs 14 residues from the cysteine to the phenylalanine. Kept here is only the CDR3 DNA, which spans 42 bases and is read in frame from base 1. Taken from the germline V gene, the CDR1 and CDR2 loops are SGHDT and YYEEEE. In total, approximately 700 healthy bone marrow donors made up the cohort. All cohort members were sampled while nominally healthy, although unrecorded immune exposures were likely present. The donor tested CMV seronegative, placing the donor among the roughly 350 seronegative members of the cohort. A peripheral blood sample was provided by each donor, and peripheral blood mononuclear cells were used for TCR beta sequencing. Genomic DNA was extracted from the blood cell samples with the Qiagen DNeasy Blood Extraction Kit.

What was sequenced was PBMCs. The receptor comes from a woman aged 40 to 50 in good health and CMV-seronegative. The chain uses TRBV5-6 and TRBJ1-1, with the D segment identity uncertain. For the CDR3, the sequence is CASSSPSRDTEAFF. The bases read TGTGCCAGCAGCTCCCCGTCACGGGACACTGAAGCTTTCTTT.